The T cell receptor beta chain under discussion was sequenced for a study of blood T cell repertoires in COVID-19. Study-wide context: Samples taken during acute and convalescent COVID-19 were collected in the United States, Italy and Spain. In each case, the material was cDNA or gDNA derived from T cells, B-cell-depleted T cells, or PBMCs.

J gave up 4 bases and V 6 bases, and 9 bases lay outside the gene matches. The CDR3 has 16 amino acids. The germline V gene has CDR1 MGHDK and CDR2 SYGVNS. Per the original methods: Estimated nucleated cell counts came from reference gene primer amplification. The table came from immunoSEQ multiplex PCR; TCRdb's copy has only in-frame clones and leaves some out. V, J and clone size are those of that table, while D and trimming were read from the DNA. Of around 68,000 clones listed, 65% to 80% were seen once; the top ten hold approximately 10%. This sequence was found in a woman in her forties or fifties with acute or convalescent COVID-19. The genes are TRBV25-1 and TRBJ2-7; TRBD2 matches 13 bases. Sequenced: peripheral blood. This CDR3 is CASRPTGTSGMYEQYF. CDR3 nucleotide sequence: TGTGCCAGCAGACCGACCGGGACTAGCGGGATGTACGAGCAGTACTTC.